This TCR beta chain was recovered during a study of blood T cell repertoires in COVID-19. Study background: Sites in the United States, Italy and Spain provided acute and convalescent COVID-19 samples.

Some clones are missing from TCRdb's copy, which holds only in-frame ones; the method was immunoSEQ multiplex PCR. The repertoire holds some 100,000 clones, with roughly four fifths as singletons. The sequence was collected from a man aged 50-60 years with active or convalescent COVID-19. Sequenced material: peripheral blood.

CDR3 nucleotide sequence: TGTGCCAGCAGTTCCGGGACAGGGGGCAATGAGCAGTTCTTC. Its translation is CASSSGTGGNEQFF. The chain is built from TRBV6-5 and TRBJ2-1; 11 bases match TRBD1. Per the germline V gene, CDR1 is MNHEY and CDR2 is SVGAGI. Losses at the gene ends were 4 bases for V and 6 bases for J; bases not matched to a gene: 2. The CDR3 consists of 14 residues.